These 7 T cell receptor beta chains originate from one sample sequenced in a study of OX40 agonist ivuxolimab in advanced cancers. Receptor amplification or capture employed the immunoSEQ multiplex PCR assay. What TCRdb holds here is the immuneACCESS table cut down to in-frame rearrangements. Part of the clones is not present; checked against another copy, under half of the missing clones reflect an unresolved V gene, and the others are unexplained. For this sample there are tens of thousands of clones; over 80% appear just once. Of the sample, 3% to 3.5% is held by the ten largest clones. The input for sequencing was CD4+ or CD8+ T cells sorted from blood, taken in a trial of the OX40 agonist ivuxolimab. The origin of the receptors is an adult with an advanced solid tumor such as melanoma, head and neck, liver or kidney cancer.

CDR3 sequence (DNA): TGCGCCAGCAGCTTGGCCCCCCCCTCAGATACGCAGTATTTT. It is translated as CASSLAPPSDTQYF. The chain recombines TRBV5-1 with TRBJ2-3, with D unresolved. The CDR3 is made up of 14 amino acids. Germline V gene sequence: CDR1 SGHRS, CDR2 YFSETQ. Trimming left V 0 bases short and J 4 bases short, with 9 bases between.

As DNA, the CDR3 is TGTGCCAGCAGGGGCCCCGTTGGAAATCAGCCCCAGCATTTT. Protein product: CASRGPVGNQPQHF. The chain recombines TRBV6-5 with TRBJ1-5, with D hard to call. V was pared by 6 bases and J by 4 bases, with 13 bases between. The CDR3 totals 14 residues. Per germline, CDR1 MNHEY and CDR2 SVGAGI.

The CDR3 sequence is CASSPGQGETQYF. In DNA form, the CDR3 reads TGTGCCAGCAGCCCCGGTCAAGGAGAGACCCAGTACTTC. V usage is TRBV7-7 and J usage is TRBJ2-5; D is unclear. Germline-derived CDR1 and CDR2 are SSHAT and FNYEAQ (reference sequence). This CDR3 comprises 13 residues. The V gene lost 5 bases and the J gene lost 4 bases, with 11 bases spanning the gap.

This clone appeared once. The CDR3: CASSPQQNFNEKLFF. The CDR3 coding sequence is TGTGCCAGCAGTCCTCAACAGAACTTTAATGAAAAACTGTTTTTT. The V and J genes are TRBV28 and TRBJ1-4, with D uncertain. CDR1 and CDR2 (germline): MDHEN, SYDVKM. The V gene lost 5 bases and the J gene lost 4 bases, with 14 bases spanning the gap. The CDR3 totals 15 residues.

V and J are TRBV5-6 and TRBJ2-7, with D uncertain. The length of the CDR3 is 13 residues. Deletions cut 5 bases from V and 0 bases from J, with 9 bases between. The germline V gene encodes CDR1 SGHDT and CDR2 YYEEEE. Written as DNA, the CDR3 is TGTGCCAGCAGATGGCGGAGCTCCTACGAGCAGTACTTC. It yields the protein CASRWRSSYEQYF.

In this sample, this clone turned up once. The chain combines TRBV11-2 with TRBJ2-7; 9 nucleotides match TRBD1. The ends lost 5 bases at V and 1 base at J; junction bases unmatched: 3. Germline CDR1 is SGHAT and CDR2 is FQNNGV. The CDR3 is 14 residues long. CDR3 bases: TGTGCCAGCAGCCCCGGACAGGGGTCCTACGAGCAGTACTTC. Its translation is CASSPGQGSYEQYF. Full variable domain (missing parts from reference TRBV11-2 and TRBJ2-7): EAGVAQSPRYKIIEKRQSVAFWCNPISGHATLYWYQQILGQGPKLLIQFQNNGVVDDSQLPKDRFSAERLKGVDSTLKIQPAKLEDSAVYLCASSPGQGSYEQYFGPGTRLTVT.

The chain joins TRBV7-9 to TRBJ2-7, with D perhaps TRBD2 (6 bases). Germline-derived CDR1 and CDR2 are SEHNR and FQNEAQ (reference sequence). The V end lost 2 bases, the J end lost 3 bases, and 11 bases lay between the germline ends. The CDR3 spans 14 residues. DNA of the CDR3: TGTGCCAGCAGCTTATCTGCGGGACTCTACGAGCAGTACTTC. Encoded protein: CASSLSAGLYEQYF.